A selection of T cell receptor beta chains follows, all from one sample in a study of shared clonotypes between healthy human individuals. TCRdb keeps only in-frame clones here, not all; method: immunoSEQ multiplex PCR. The data hold 2 million to 3 million clones, with roughly 92% observed a single time. The sequenced material came from naive CD4+ T cells sorted from blood. All receptors come from a man aged 18 to 29 in good health. The CDR3 runs from the conserved cysteine through the conserved F or W. A D gene is named only where the DNA matches it firmly. The size field is filled for only some rows; it gives once, few, many or a size class.

j_call | d_call | clone_size | v_call | cdr3_aa | cdr3_nt
TRBJ2-1 | NA | NA | TRBV11-2 | CASSIGTANEQFF | TGTGCCAGCAGCATTGGGACTGCGAATGAGCAGTTCTTC
TRBJ2-3 | NA | once | TRBV11-2 | CASSPRGSSGDTQYF | TGTGCCAGCAGCCCGCGGGGCTCCTCTGGGGATACGCAGTATTTT
TRBJ2-7 | NA | NA | TRBV14 | CASSQLGSYEQYF | TGTGCCAGCAGCCAACTAGGGAGCTACGAGCAGTACTTC
TRBJ2-2 | NA | NA | TRBV18 | CASSPPSRNAGELFF | TGTGCCAGCTCACCACCGTCTCGTAATGCCGGGGAGCTGTTTTTT
TRBJ1-1 | TRBD1 | NA | TRBV5-1 | CASSWTGLNTEAFF | TGCGCCAGCAGCTGGACAGGGCTGAACACTGAAGCTTTCTTT
TRBJ1-6 | NA | NA | TRBV15 | CATSSRDGGSPLHF | TGTGCCACCAGCAGCCGGGACGGAGGGTCACCCCTCCACTTT
TRBJ2-7 | TRBD1 | NA | TRBV19 | CASSMGQGLYEQYF | TGTGCCAGTAGTATGGGACAGGGGCTCTACGAGCAGTACTTC
TRBJ1-3 | NA | NA | TRBV5-4 | CASSFADSGNTIYF | TGTGCCAGCAGCTTTGCAGACTCTGGAAACACCATATATTTT
TRBJ1-5 | TRBD1 | NA | TRBV6-6 | CASSGGDRANQPQHF | TGTGCCAGCAGTGGGGGGGACAGAGCCAATCAGCCCCAGCATTTT
TRBJ2-7 | TRBD2 | NA | TRBV5-1 | CASTEGTTGGEQYF | TGCGCCAGCACCGAGGGGACTACCGGGGGGGAGCAGTACTTC
TRBJ2-5 | TRBD2 | once | TRBV2 | CASSELASGGKTQYF | TGTGCCAGCAGTGAACTGGCTAGCGGGGGCAAGACCCAGTACTTC
TRBJ2-7 | NA | NA | TRBV18 | CASSPQAGREEQYF | TGTGCCAGCTCACCCCAGGCAGGGAGAGAAGAGCAGTACTTC
TRBJ2-1 | NA | NA | TRBV5-1 | CASHRSPAGAYNEQFF | TGCGCCAGCCATAGGAGTCCGGCTGGCGCGTACAATGAGCAGTTCTTC
TRBJ2-2 | NA | NA | TRBV11-2 | CASSPRFWENTGELFF | TGTGCCAGCAGCCCCCGCTTCTGGGAGAACACCGGGGAGCTGTTTTTT
TRBJ2-3 | TRBD2 | NA | TRBV4-1 | CASSQEGSGGATDTQYF | TGCGCCAGCAGCCAAGAAGGTAGCGGGGGGGCTACAGATACGCAGTATTTT
TRBJ2-2 | NA | NA | TRBV11-2 | CASSSGTGILVLMTGELFF | TGTGCCAGCAGTTCCGGGACCGGGATACTGGTACTGATGACCGGGGAGCTGTTTTTT
TRBJ2-5 | TRBD1 | NA | TRBV5-1 | CASSLEGTGVQETQYF | TGCGCCAGCAGCTTGGAAGGGACAGGGGTTCAAGAGACCCAGTACTTC
TRBJ2-2 | TRBD1 | NA | TRBV7-9 | CASSFTGGGTGELFF | TGTGCCAGCAGCTTCACAGGGGGCGGCACCGGGGAGCTGTTTTTT
TRBJ2-5 | NA | NA | TRBV7-2 | CASSTERGETQYF | TGTGCCAGCAGCACGGAAAGAGGGGAGACCCAGTACTTC
TRBJ2-7 | NA | NA | TRBV10-3 | CAISGTTKVGYEQYF | TGTGCCATCAGTGGTACTACTAAGGTAGGCTACGAGCAGTACTTC
TRBJ1-2 | TRBD1 | NA | TRBV10-3 | CASQGGSSYGYTF | TGTGCCTCTCAGGGGGGGTCGAGCTATGGCTACACCTTC
TRBJ1-1 | NA | NA | TRBV19 | CASRVTELNTEAFF | TGTGCCAGTAGAGTGACAGAGTTGAACACTGAAGCTTTCTTT
TRBJ2-7 | NA | NA | TRBV18 | CASDTGPIVYAAEQYF | TGTGCCAGCGACACAGGCCCGATTGTGTACGCTGCCGAGCAGTACTTC
TRBJ2-5 | NA | once | TRBV25-1 | CASSAPPGAGQETQYF | TGTGCCAGCAGTGCCCCCCCAGGGGCAGGACAAGAGACCCAGTACTTC
TRBJ1-1 | NA | few | TRBV10-3 | CAIRGDGNTEAFF | TGTGCCATCAGGGGTGACGGGAACACTGAAGCTTTCTTT
TRBJ1-5 | TRBD1 | NA | TRBV19 | CASRPTGGFGNQPQHF | TGTGCCAGTAGACCCACAGGGGGATTTGGCAATCAGCCCCAGCATTTT
TRBJ1-4 | TRBD1 | NA | TRBV7-9 | CASSETGQNEKLFF | TGTGCCAGCAGCGAGACGGGACAGAATGAAAAACTGTTTTTT
TRBJ1-1 | NA | NA | TRBV7-2 | CASSPPRGGIPNTEAFF | TGTGCCAGCAGCCCTCCTAGGGGGGGAATCCCGAACACTGAAGCTTTCTTT
TRBJ2-5 | TRBD2 | NA | TRBV7-2 | CASSPGRLETQYF | TGTGCCAGCAGCCCCGGGAGGTTAGAGACCCAGTACTTC